Detailed here is one T cell receptor beta chain. This sample was taken from a study of OX40 agonist ivuxolimab in advanced cancers. Study summary: All patients had ivuxolimab intravenously every 2 weeks at 0.01 to 10 mg/kg.

Clones were sequenced by immunoSEQ multiplex PCR, and TCRdb holds only the in-frame ones, with some missing. The table has over 30,000 clones, roughly four fifths seen once; the top ten hold under 2%. V shed 8 bases, J shed 3 bases, and the junction held 4 bases outside the gene matches. There are 12 residues in the CDR3. Germline V gene data show CDR1 as SNHLY and CDR2 as FYNNEI. This sequence joins TRBV2 and TRBJ2-7, with TRBD1 identical over 7 bases. The origin of this receptor is an adult with an advanced solid tumor such as melanoma, head and neck, liver or kidney cancer. The sample here was CD4+ or CD8+ T cells sorted from blood, taken in a trial of the OX40 agonist ivuxolimab. The CDR3 loop is CASRDSFYEQYF. CDR3 nucleotide sequence: TGTGCCAGCCGGGACAGTTTCTACGAGCAGTACTTC.